This TCR beta chain comes out of a study of blood T cell repertoires in COVID-19. Background on the study: Collection of acute and convalescent COVID-19 samples took place in the United States, Italy and Spain. Sources were T cells, B-cell-depleted T cells, or PBMCs; the material itself was cDNA or gDNA.

This clone came up a few times. Original handling: Nucleated cell counts were estimated from reference gene primer amplification. The repertoire was sequenced with immunoSEQ multiplex PCR; TCRdb's copy has only in-frame clones and lacks some. That table gives V, J and clone size, and the DNA gave D and trimming. The profile shows 230,000 or so clones, around 84% of them singletons. This CDR3 spans 16 amino acids. The germline CDR1 and CDR2 sequences are SGHRS and YFSETQ. V shed 1 base and J shed 3 bases, with 15 bases lying between them. This chain connects TRBV5-1 to TRBJ2-3; the D gene is possibly TRBD2 (6 bases). The source of this sequence is a man aged 35-49 years who had recovered from COVID-19. The sequenced sample was peripheral blood. CDR3 amino acids: CASSLYPGRGTDTQYF. CDR3 DNA sequence: TGCGCCAGCAGCTTGTACCCGGGGCGGGGAACAGATACGCAGTATTTT.